Sequencing of this T cell receptor (beta chain) was carried out in a study of blood T cell repertoires in COVID-19. Whole-study context: Spain, Italy and the United States supplied samples that represented acute and convalescent COVID-19.

CDR3 length: 13 amino acids. V dropped 2 bases and J dropped 4 bases, with 6 bases sitting between them. Germline V gene lookup returns CDR1 SGHTA and CDR2 FQGTGA. Under the authors' procedure: Estimation of nucleated cell counts was performed using reference gene primer amplification. Data came from immunoSEQ multiplex PCR; TCRdb stores just in-frame clones and leaves some out. The V and J calls and the clone size are those of that table, but D and trimming were determined from the DNA. The table lists a few hundred thousand clones, roughly 90% of them singletons, with approximately 1.2% in the top ten.

J is TRBJ2-1 and V is TRBV7-3; no clear D. The source of this sequence is a man between 40 and 49 years old with acute or convalescent COVID-19. The source material was peripheral blood. The CDR3 DNA is TGTGCCAGCAGCTTATCTGTGTACAATGAGCAGTTCTTC. Translating it yields CASSLSVYNEQFF.